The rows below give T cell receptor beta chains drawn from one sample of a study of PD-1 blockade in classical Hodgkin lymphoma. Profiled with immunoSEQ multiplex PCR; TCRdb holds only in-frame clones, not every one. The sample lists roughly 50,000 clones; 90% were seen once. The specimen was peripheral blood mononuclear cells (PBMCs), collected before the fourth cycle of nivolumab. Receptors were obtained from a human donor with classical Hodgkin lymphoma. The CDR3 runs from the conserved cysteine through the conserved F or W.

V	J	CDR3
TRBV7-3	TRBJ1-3	CASSAQGTGNTIYF
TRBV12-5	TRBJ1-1	CASGSGQKSTEAFF
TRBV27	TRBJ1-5	CASSFGRRQPQHF
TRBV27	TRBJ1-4	CASRDTYNEKLFF
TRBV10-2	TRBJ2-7	CASTAGGPDYEQYF
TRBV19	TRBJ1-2	CASTKVDSSYGYTF
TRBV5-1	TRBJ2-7	CASSLAGGTYEQYF
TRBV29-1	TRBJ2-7	CSVEGGDSVYEQYF
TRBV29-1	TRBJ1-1	CSVEEYDRDRGEAFF
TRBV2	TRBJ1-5	CASSGPQAYNNQPQHF
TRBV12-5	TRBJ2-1	CASGLGRMGFEQFF
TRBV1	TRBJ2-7	CTSSLPRGNYEQYF
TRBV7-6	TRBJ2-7	CASSLEAGGPLGQYF
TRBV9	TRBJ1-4	CASSVGVYATNEKLFF
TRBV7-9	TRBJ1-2	CASSPTGGYTF
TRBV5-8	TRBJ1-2	CASKVQGTANYGYTF
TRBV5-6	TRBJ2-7	CASSFLGFGTYEQYF
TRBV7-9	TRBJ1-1	CASSDSRGRTFF
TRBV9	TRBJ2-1	CASGPGGRWDNEQFF
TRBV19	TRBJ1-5	CASSTRSDHVQPQHF
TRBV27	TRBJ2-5	CASSLLGALETQYF
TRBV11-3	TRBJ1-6	CASSLTGDNSPLHF